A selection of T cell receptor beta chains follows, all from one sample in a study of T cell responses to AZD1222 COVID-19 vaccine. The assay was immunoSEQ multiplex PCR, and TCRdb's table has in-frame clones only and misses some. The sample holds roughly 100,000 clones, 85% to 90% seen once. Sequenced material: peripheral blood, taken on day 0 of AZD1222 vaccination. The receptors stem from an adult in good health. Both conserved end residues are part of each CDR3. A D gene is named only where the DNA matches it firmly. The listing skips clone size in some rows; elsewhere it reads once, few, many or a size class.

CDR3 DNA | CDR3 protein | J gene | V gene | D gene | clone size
TGTGCCAGCAGCTTAGACGGGGACCGCATTAGGTCAGCTTTCTTT | CASSLDGDRIRSAFF | TRBJ1-1 | TRBV11-2 | . | .
TGTGCCAGCAGCGCCGGGGGTGTGACTAGCGGGAGTATGGATGAGCAGTTCTTC | CASSAGGVTSGSMDEQFF | TRBJ2-1 | TRBV9 | TRBD2 | few
TGTGCCAGCAGCCCCACTAGCGGCCAAGAGACCCAGTACTTC | CASSPTSGQETQYF | TRBJ2-5 | TRBV3-1/TRBV3-2 | TRBD2 | once
TGTGCCTGGACGGGGGGGAGCAATCAGCCCCAGCATTTT | CAWTGGSNQPQHF | TRBJ1-5 | TRBV30 | . | .
TGTGCCAGCAGTCCTTCGGTGGGTCTTTTTGCTAGCAATCAGCCCCAGCATTTT | CASSPSVGLFASNQPQHF | TRBJ1-5 | TRBV28 | . | .
TGTGCCAGCAGTCAGGGACTAGCGGGACTCCAAGAGACCCAGTACTTC | CASSQGLAGLQETQYF | TRBJ2-5 | TRBV27 | TRBD2 | many
TGTGCCAGCCGCCAAACAGGGGTTTCCACCTACGAGCAGTACTTC | CASRQTGVSTYEQYF | TRBJ2-7 | TRBV6-2/TRBV6-3 | TRBD1 | .
TGTGCCAGCAGTTACGGCCTGTTCATAGATACGCAGTATTTT | CASSYGLFIDTQYF | TRBJ2-3 | TRBV6-2/TRBV6-3 | . | .
TGTGCTAGTGGTTTGGGGCAGGGGGCAGATACGCAGTATTTT | CASGLGQGADTQYF | TRBJ2-3 | TRBV12-5 | TRBD1 | .
TGTGCCAGCAGCCCTGGCCGACATAACATTCAGTACTTC | CASSPGRHNIQYF | TRBJ2-4 | TRBV11-2 | . | .
TGTGCCAGTAGTATAGAAGTCGGAGGACAGTTGAACACCGGGGAGCTGTTTTTT | CASSIEVGGQLNTGELFF | TRBJ2-2 | TRBV19 | . | .
TGCAGTGCTAGTTTGAGGGGGGCTGGGGGTCAGCCCCAGCATTTT | CSASLRGAGGQPQHF | TRBJ1-5 | TRBV20-1 | . | .
TGCGCCAGCAGCTTGGGCAGCCTCAATTACAATGAGCAGTTCTTC | CASSLGSLNYNEQFF | TRBJ2-1 | TRBV5-1 | . | .
TGTGCCAGCAGCTTAAGAACAGGCTTGTATGGCTACACCTTC | CASSLRTGLYGYTF | TRBJ1-2 | TRBV7-8 | . | .
TGTGCCAGCAGTGAACTCAGACAAAGTAATTCACCCCTCCACTTT | CASSELRQSNSPLHF | TRBJ1-6 | TRBV6-1 | . | .
TGTGCCAGCAGTGAGCAGCCCAATCAGCCCCAGCATTTT | CASSEQPNQPQHF | TRBJ1-5 | TRBV6-1 | . | .
TGCGCCAGCAGCCTGACAGGGTCCGAGCAGTACTTC | CASSLTGSEQYF | TRBJ2-7 | TRBV5-1 | TRBD1 | .
TGTGCCATCAGTGCCCGCCGGGACCTAACTACAAACTATGGCTACACCTTC | CAISARRDLTTNYGYTF | TRBJ1-2 | TRBV10-3 | . | once
TGTGCCAGCAGCCCAGGACTAGCGGGAGCGGCCGGGGAGCTGTTTTTT | CASSPGLAGAAGELFF | TRBJ2-2 | TRBV7-3 | TRBD2 | .
TGTGCCAGCAGCTTAGTCAGTAGCGGGGTAACTGAGCAGTTCTTC | CASSLVSSGVTEQFF | TRBJ2-1 | TRBV11-2 | TRBD2 | .
TGTGCCAGCAGTGCGATGGGGGCGGGAGAGACCCAGTACTTC | CASSAMGAGETQYF | TRBJ2-5 | TRBV2 | . | .
TGTGCCAGCAGCGGACTAGCGGGATTTACAGATACGCAGTATTTT | CASSGLAGFTDTQYF | TRBJ2-3 | TRBV6-5 | TRBD2 | .
TGTGCCAGCAGCCCTCCCGGGGGACCCTACAATGAGCAGTTCTTC | CASSPPGGPYNEQFF | TRBJ2-1 | TRBV7-9 | . | once
TGTGCCAGCAGAATCACGGGTTATACAGATACGCAGTATTTT | CASRITGYTDTQYF | TRBJ2-3 | TRBV6-5 | . | .
TGTGCCAGCAGCTTAACCGTTCCGGACAGCTATGGCTACACCTTC | CASSLTVPDSYGYTF | TRBJ1-2 | TRBV7-3 | . | .
TGTGCCAGTACTAAACGGACAGGGGGCACAGATACGCAGTATTTT | CASTKRTGGTDTQYF | TRBJ2-3 | TRBV19 | TRBD1 | .
TGTGCCAGTAGTATAGGCCCCACGGGGGCTCCGAACACCGGGGAGCTGTTTTTT | CASSIGPTGAPNTGELFF | TRBJ2-2 | TRBV19 | . | once
TGTGCCAGCAGCTTAGAAGGGACTAGCGGGGGTCAGTACTTC | CASSLEGTSGGQYF | TRBJ2-5 | TRBV7-2 | TRBD2 | .
TGTGCCAGCAGTCTCGACAGGGCTGCCGAGCAGTACTTC | CASSLDRAAEQYF | TRBJ2-7 | TRBV11-1 | TRBD1 | .
TGTGCCAGCAGTTTATGGGCCTATCGGAAGGACAGGGCCCGGAATGAGCAGTTCTTC | CASSLWAYRKDRARNEQFF | TRBJ2-1 | TRBV28 | TRBD1 | .
TGTGCCACCAGCAAACCAGGTGGAGGTACCGACGAGCAGTACTTC | CATSKPGGGTDEQYF | TRBJ2-7 | TRBV15 | . | .
TGTGCCAGCAGCCCCGGGACAGGGGGGTTTTATGGCTACACCTTC | CASSPGTGGFYGYTF | TRBJ1-2 | TRBV7-8 | TRBD1 | .
TGTGCCAGCAGTGACAGGACTGGGGGAAATTCACCCCTCCACTTT | CASSDRTGGNSPLHF | TRBJ1-6 | TRBV6-2/TRBV6-3 | . | .
TGTGCCAGCAGCCAAGGCCTTAATCAGCCCCAGCATTTT | CASSQGLNQPQHF | TRBJ1-5 | TRBV3-1/TRBV3-2 | . | few
TGTGCCAGCTCACTGGCGGGGACCGATCAGCCCCAGCATTTT | CASSLAGTDQPQHF | TRBJ1-5 | TRBV18 | . | .
TGTGCCAGCAGTTACGGCGGGCGAGAGCAGACCCAGTACTTC | CASSYGGREQTQYF | TRBJ2-5 | TRBV6-2/TRBV6-3 | . | .
TGCAGCGTTGACGAGGGTACAGATACGCAGTATTTT | CSVDEGTDTQYF | TRBJ2-3 | TRBV29-1 | . | .
TGTGCCAGCAGCTGGGACAGATTTAATTCACCCCTCCACTTT | CASSWDRFNSPLHF | TRBJ1-6 | TRBV5-5 | TRBD1 | .
TGTGCCAGCAGCTTGGTACATAACACCGGGGAGCTGTTTTTT | CASSLVHNTGELFF | TRBJ2-2 | TRBV5-4 | . | .
TGTGCCAGCAGCTTGGGTCCCCAGGGGGCCTACGAGCAGTACTTC | CASSLGPQGAYEQYF | TRBJ2-7 | TRBV11-1 | TRBD1 | .
TGTGCCAGCAGTTACCTAGCCGGACGGCCTAATGAAAAACTGTTTTTT | CASSYLAGRPNEKLFF | TRBJ1-4 | TRBV6-2/TRBV6-3 | . | .
TGTGCCAGCAGTCAGCCCGGGGGAGAGACAGATACGCAGTATTTT | CASSQPGGETDTQYF | TRBJ2-3 | TRBV6-2/TRBV6-3 | . | .